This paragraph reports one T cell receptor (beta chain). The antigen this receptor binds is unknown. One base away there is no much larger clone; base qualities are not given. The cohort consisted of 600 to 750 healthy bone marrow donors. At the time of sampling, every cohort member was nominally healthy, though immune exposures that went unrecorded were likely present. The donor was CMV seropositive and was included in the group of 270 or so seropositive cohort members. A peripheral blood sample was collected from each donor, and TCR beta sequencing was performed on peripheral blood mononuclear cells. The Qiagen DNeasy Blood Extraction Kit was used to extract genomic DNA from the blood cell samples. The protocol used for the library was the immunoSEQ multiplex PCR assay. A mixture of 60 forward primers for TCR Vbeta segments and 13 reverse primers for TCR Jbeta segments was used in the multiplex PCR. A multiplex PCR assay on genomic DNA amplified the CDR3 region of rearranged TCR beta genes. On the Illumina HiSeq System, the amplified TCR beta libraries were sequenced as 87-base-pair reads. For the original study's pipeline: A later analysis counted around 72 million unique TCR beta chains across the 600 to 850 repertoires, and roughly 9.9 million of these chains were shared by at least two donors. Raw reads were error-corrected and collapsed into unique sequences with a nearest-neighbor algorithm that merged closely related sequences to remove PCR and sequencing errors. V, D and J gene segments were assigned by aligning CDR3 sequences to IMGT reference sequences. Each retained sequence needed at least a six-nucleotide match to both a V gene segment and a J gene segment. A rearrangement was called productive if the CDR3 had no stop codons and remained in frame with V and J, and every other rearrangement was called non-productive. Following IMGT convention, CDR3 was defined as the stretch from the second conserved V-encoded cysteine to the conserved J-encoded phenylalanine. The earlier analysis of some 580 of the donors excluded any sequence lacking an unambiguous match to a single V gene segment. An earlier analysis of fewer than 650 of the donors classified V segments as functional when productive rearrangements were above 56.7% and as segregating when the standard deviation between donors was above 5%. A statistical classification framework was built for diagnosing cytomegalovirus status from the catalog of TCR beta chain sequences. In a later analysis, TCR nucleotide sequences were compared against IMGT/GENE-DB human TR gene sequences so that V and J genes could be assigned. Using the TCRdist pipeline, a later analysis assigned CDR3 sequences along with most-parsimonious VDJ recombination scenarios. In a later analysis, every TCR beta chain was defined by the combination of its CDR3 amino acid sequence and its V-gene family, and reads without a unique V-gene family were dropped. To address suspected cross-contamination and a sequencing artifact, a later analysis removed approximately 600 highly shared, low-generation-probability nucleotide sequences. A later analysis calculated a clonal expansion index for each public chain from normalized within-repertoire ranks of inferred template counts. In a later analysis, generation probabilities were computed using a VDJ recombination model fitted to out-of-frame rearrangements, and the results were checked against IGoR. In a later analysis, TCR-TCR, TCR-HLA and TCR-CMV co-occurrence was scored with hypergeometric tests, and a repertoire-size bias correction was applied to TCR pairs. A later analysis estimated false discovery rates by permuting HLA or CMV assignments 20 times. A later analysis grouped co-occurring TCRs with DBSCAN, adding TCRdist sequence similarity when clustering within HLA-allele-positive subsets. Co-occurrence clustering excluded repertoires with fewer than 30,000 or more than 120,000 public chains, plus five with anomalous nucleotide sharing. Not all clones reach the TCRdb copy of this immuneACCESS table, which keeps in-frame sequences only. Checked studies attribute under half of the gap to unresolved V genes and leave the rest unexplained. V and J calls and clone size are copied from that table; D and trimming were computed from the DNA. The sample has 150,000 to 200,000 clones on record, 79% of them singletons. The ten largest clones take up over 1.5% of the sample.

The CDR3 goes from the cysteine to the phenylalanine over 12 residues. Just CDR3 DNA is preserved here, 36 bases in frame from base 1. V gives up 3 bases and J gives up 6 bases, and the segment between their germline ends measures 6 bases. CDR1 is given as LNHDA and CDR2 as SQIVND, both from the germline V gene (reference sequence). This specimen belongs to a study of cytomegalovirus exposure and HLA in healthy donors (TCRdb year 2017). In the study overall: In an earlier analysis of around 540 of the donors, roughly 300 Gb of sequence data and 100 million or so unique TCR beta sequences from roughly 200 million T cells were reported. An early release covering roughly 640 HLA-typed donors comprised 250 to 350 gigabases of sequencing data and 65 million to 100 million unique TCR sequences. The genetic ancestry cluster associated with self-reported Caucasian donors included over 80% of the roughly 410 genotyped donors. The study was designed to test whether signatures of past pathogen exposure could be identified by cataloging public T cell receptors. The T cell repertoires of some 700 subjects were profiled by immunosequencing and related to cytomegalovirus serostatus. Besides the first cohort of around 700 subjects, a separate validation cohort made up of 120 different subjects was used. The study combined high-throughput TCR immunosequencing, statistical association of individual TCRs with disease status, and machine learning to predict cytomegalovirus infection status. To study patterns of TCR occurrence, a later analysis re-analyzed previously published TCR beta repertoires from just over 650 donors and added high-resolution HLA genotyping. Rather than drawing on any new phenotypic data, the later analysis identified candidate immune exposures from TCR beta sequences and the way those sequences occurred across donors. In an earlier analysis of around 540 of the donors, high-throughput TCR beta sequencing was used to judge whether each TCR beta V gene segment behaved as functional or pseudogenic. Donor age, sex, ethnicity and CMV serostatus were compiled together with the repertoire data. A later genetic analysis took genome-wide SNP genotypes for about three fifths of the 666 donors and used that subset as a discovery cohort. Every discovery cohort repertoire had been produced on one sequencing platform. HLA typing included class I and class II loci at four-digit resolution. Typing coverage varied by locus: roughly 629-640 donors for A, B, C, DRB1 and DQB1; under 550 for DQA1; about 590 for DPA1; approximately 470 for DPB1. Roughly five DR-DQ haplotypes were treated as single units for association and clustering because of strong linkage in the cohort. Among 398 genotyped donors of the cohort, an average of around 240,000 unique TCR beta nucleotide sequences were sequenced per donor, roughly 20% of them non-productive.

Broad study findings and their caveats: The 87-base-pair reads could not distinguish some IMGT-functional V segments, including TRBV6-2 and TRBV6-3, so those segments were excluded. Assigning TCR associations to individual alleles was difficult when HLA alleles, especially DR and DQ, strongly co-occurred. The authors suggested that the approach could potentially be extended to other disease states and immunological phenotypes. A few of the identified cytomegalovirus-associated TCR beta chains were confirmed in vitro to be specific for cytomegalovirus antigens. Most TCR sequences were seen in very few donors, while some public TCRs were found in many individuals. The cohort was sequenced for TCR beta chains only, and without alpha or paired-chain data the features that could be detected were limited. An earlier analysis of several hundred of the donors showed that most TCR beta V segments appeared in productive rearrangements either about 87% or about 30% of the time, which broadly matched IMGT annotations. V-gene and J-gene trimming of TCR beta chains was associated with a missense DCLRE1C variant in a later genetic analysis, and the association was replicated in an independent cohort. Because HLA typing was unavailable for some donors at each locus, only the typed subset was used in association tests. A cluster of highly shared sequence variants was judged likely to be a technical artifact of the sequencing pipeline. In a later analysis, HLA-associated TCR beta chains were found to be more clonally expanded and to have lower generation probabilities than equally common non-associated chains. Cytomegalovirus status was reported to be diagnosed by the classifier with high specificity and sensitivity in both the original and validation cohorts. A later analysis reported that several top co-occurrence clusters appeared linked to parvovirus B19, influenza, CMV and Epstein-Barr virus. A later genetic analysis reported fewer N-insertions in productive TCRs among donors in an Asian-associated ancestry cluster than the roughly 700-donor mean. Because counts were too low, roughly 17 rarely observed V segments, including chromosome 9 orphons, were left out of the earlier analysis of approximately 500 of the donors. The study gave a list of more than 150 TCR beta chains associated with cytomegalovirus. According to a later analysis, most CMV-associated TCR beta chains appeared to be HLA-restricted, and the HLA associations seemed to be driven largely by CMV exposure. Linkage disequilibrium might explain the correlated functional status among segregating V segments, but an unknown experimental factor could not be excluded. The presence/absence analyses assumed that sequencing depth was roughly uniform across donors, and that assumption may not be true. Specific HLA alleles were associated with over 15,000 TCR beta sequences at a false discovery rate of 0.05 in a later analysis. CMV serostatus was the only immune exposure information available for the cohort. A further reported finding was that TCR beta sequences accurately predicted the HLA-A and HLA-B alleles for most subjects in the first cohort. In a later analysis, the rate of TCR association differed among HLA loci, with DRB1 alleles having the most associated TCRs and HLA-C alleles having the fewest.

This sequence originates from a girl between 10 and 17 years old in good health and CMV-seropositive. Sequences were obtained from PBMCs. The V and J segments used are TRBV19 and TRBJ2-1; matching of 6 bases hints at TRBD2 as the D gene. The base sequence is TGTGCCAGTAGTATCGGGAGCAATGAGCAGTTCTTC. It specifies CASSIGSNEQFF.